This is a list of T cell receptor beta chains from one sample in a study of beta chain features in type 1 diabetes. Measured with immunoSEQ multiplex PCR; TCRdb has only the in-frame clones, and not every one. Among 130,000 to 150,000 clones, less than 15% were seen once, and the ten largest hold around 1.4%. Sequenced: central memory CD4+ T cells from blood. All receptors derive from a man aged 18 to 30 with type 1 diabetes. Each CDR3 is given with its conserved first and last residue. D genes are given only for firm matches. Size values are once, few and many counts, or a class for expanded clones, and some rows have none.

CDR3aa	CDR3nt	d_gene	abundance	j_gene	v_gene
CASSAFGGADTQYF	TGTGCCAGCAGCGCCTTTGGGGGGGCCGATACGCAGTATTTT	-	-	TRBJ2-3	TRBV9
CASSLMAGSTDTQYF	TGTGCCAGCAGCTTAATGGCGGGGAGCACAGATACGCAGTATTTT	-	few	TRBJ2-3	TRBV7-2
CASNRVNSPLHF	TGTGCCAGCAATCGGGTGAATTCACCCCTCCACTTT	-	-	TRBJ1-6	TRBV2
CAWRPPGSSYEQYF	TGTGCCTGGAGGCCTCCGGGGAGCTCCTACGAGCAGTACTTC	-	few	TRBJ2-7	TRBV30
CASSLSPRTVNGYTF	TGTGCCAGCAGTTTATCTCCACGGACAGTTAATGGCTACACCTTC	-	few	TRBJ1-2	TRBV27
CASTTNPGQTYNEQFF	TGTGCCAGCACCACCAACCCGGGACAGACCTACAATGAGCAGTTCTTC	TRBD1	many	TRBJ2-1	TRBV7-9
CASSRAAQGARTEQYF	TGTGCCAGCAGCCGGGCGGCACAGGGGGCGCGAACCGAGCAGTACTTC	TRBD1	-	TRBJ2-7	TRBV5-4
CASSAQPTGVEQYF	TGTGCCAGCAGCGCCCAACCTACAGGGGTCGAGCAGTACTTC	TRBD1	-	TRBJ2-7	TRBV7-2
CASSQEGAEGPSYEQYF	TGCGCCAGCAGCCAAGAGGGGGCGGAGGGACCCTCCTACGAGCAGTACTTC	-	once	TRBJ2-7	TRBV4-1
CASSRQALGSEQYEQYF	TGTGCCAGTAGCCGCCAGGCCCTAGGATCCGAACAATACGAGCAGTACTTC	-	few	TRBJ2-7	TRBV19